The clone carrying this TCR beta chain turned up a few times. Its antigen remains unidentified. The sequencing template was cDNA reverse transcribed from extracted RNA. The assay was immunoSEQ multiplex PCR, and TCRdb's table has in-frame clones only and misses some. The sample has 130,000 or so clones, around 49% seen once. This sample is part of a study of CD8+ T cells in alopecia areata. Whole-study findings and limits: Among the cells sequenced in scalp samples are also the resident alphabeta T cells of normal skin.

V was shortened by 11 bases and J by 2 bases, with 17 bases between the two germline ends. In germline, CDR1 is SGHTA, CDR2 FQGNSA. The CDR3 has 14 amino acids. The clonotype comes from a human donor with alopecia areata. This sample comprised CD8+ T cells sorted from blood, obtained at week 0. This sequence joins TRBV7-2 and TRBJ2-3, with D unresolved. This CDR3 is CALESSEPTDTQYF. The CDR3 DNA reads as TGTGCCTTAGAAAGTTCGGAACCCACAGATACGCAGTATTTT.